This T cell receptor (beta chain) originates from a study of blood T cell repertoires in COVID-19 (dated by TCRdb to 2020 to 2021). Looking at the study overall: Samples from collaborators originated in the United States, Italy and Spain and spanned both the acute and convalescent phases of COVID-19. The material from the prospective study consisted of cDNA or gDNA derived from T cells, B-cell-depleted T cells, or PBMCs. Subjects who had been exposed to COVID-19, were actively infected with it, or had recovered from it provided the deeply sampled blood TCRbeta repertoires that made up the dataset. The repertoires were made available in a free public database intended to serve as a resource for research on the immune response to SARS-CoV-2. The samples were drawn from two sources: the first 160 participants of the ongoing ImmuneRACE study, and fewer than 1,500 subjects contributed by 6 global collaborators. A de-identified subject ID, COVID-19 status, age in years and sex were almost always included in the sample metadata. Where HLA class I and class II types were available, the types were taken from metadata supplied by the sample provider, not from assay-based typing.

The trim is 4 bases for V and 0 bases for J, with a gap of 10 bases between the germline ends. Taken from cysteine to phenylalanine, the CDR3 has 15 residues. Only the CDR3 region is kept as DNA, spanning 45 bases read in frame from base 1. From a lookup of the germline V gene (reference sequence), CDR1 and CDR2 are LGHDT and YNNKEL. Broad study findings and their caveats: How much clinical and demographic metadata was included differed by source and by participant, and the metadata was provided uncurated.

The immunoSEQ Assay, a bias-controlled multiplex PCR, was used to amplify TCRbeta CDR3 regions from genomic DNA. The study's processing was this. The number of nucleated cells in each sample was estimated by amplification of reference gene primers within the assay. To quantify the absolute abundance of each unique TCRbeta CDR3 rearrangement, sequence reads were collapsed and filtered. For each sample, productive Simpson clonality was calculated as the square root of Simpson's diversity index across productive rearrangements. TCRdb mirrors the immuneACCESS table, restricted to in-frame sequences. Some clones are absent from its copies; in checked studies, under half trace to an unresolved V gene, and the reason for the others is unknown. The V and J calls and clone size are taken from that table; D and trimming were inferred from the DNA. This sample gives some 220,000 clones in total; 85% of them show up just once. Jointly, the top ten make up around 6.4% of the sample.

Notes on this clone: Its antigen target is currently unknown. Base qualities are missing; no much larger clone stands one base away.

Whole blood was collected in K2EDTA tubes by collaborating institutions according to the institutions' own protocols. For TCRbeta analysis, collaborator samples were shipped as frozen whole blood, as isolated PBMCs, or as DNA extracted from either sample type. Sequencing input: peripheral blood. The chain is encoded by TRBV3-1 (or the pseudogene TRBV3-2) joined to TRBJ2-1; tentative D gene TRBD2, with 5 bases matching. This receptor was obtained from a woman aged 55-69 years with active or convalescent COVID-19. For the CDR3, the sequence is CASSPAVSSYNEQFF. The nucleotide sequence reads as follows: TGTGCCAGCAGCCCAGCGGTTAGCTCCTACAATGAGCAGTTCTTC.